Listed below are T cell receptor beta chains from one sample, sequenced in a study of lymphopenia after photon versus proton radiotherapy. Clones were sequenced by immunoSEQ multiplex PCR, and TCRdb holds only the in-frame ones, with some missing. This table holds tens of thousands of clones, 83% found once. The source was peripheral blood, collected from a patient treated with photon-based radiotherapy. The receptors here all came from a middle-aged man with gastric cancer. Each CDR3 is given without its conserved first and last residue. Each record gives: V gene, CDR3 length, J gene, CDR3 protein.

TRBV7-3,14,TRBJ2-2,ASSSPSGSNTGELF
TRBV4-1,16,TRBJ2-1,ASSQMDFLSPGGNEQF
TRBV25-1,13,TRBJ1-1,ASSDRGAGNTEAF
TRBV6-1,10,TRBJ2-3,ASRGNTDTQY
TRBV6-6,12,TRBJ1-2,ASSRGQAPNGYT
TRBV6-1,14,TRBJ2-1,ASSAIGTGPYNEQF
TRBV5-5,10,TRBJ1-2,ASSYDRVGYT
TRBV5-1,13,TRBJ2-5,ASSLTDRRAETQY
TRBV7-2,12,TRBJ2-7,ASSLVWGRNEQY
TRBV2,11,TRBJ2-4,ASKRTGLDIQY
TRBV6-5,11,TRBJ1-5,ASRGGWNQPQH
TRBV29-1,12,TRBJ2-1,SVDTGWGYNEQF
TRBV21-1,10,TRBJ2-1,AAWVDYNEQF
TRBV5-6,14,TRBJ1-1,ASSLYPPGRGTEAF
TRBV5-4,10,TRBJ2-1,ASRSGSNEQF
TRBV11-2,12,TRBJ2-1,ASSQLAGVSEQF
TRBV20-1,9,TRBJ2-5,SVRRQETQY
TRBV2,13,TRBJ2-3,ASWGLAGVKDTQY
TRBV19,11,TRBJ1-6,ASSATENSPLH
TRBV11-3,12,TRBJ2-1,ASSLGLASNEQF